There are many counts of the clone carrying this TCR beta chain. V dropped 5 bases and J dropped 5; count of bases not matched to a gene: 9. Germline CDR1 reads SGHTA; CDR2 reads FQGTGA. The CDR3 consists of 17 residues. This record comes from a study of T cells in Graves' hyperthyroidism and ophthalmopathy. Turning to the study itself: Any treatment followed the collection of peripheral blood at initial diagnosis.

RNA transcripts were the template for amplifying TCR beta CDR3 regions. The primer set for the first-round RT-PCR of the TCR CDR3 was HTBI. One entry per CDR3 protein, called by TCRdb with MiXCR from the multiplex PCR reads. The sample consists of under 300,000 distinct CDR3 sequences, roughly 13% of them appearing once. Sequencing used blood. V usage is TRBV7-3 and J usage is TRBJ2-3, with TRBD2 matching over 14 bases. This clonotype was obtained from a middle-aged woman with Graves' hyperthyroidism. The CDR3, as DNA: TGTGCCAGCAGCACCGGGACTAGCGGGAGAGGGATAGATACGCAGTATTTT. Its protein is CASSTGTSGRGIDTQYF.